A single sample is the source of the 13 T cell receptor beta chains below, sequenced in a study of blood T cell repertoires in COVID-19. Clones were sequenced by immunoSEQ multiplex PCR, and TCRdb holds only the in-frame ones, with some missing. In the table there are 200,000 to 250,000 clones, around 85% of which are singletons. The material sequenced was PBMCs or T cells enriched from blood (not recorded which). The source of these receptors is a woman between 45 and 60 years old in a cohort exposed to, infected with or recovered from COVID-19 (not recorded which).

J is TRBJ2-2 and V is TRBV7-3; 7 nucleotides match TRBD1. Unmatched junction bases numbered 9, after V lost 7 bases and J lost 1 base. The V gene's germline CDR1 is SGHTA and CDR2 FQGTGA. This CDR3 has 16 residues. CDR3 nucleotide sequence: TGTGCCAGCACTGTTATCCGGGACAGGAACACCGGGGAGCTGTTTTTT. Translated, it gives CASTVIRDRNTGELFF.

The chain is built from TRBV10-3 and TRBJ2-1; 9 nucleotides align to TRBD2. The CDR3 length is 13 residues. V gave up 7 bases and J gave up 7 bases; unmatched junction bases: 5. The germline gives CDR1 ENHRY, CDR2 SYGVKD. The CDR3 region is CAIKAGGWNEQFF. The CDR3 DNA is TGTGCCATCAAAGCGGGGGGATGGAATGAGCAGTTCTTC.

The J gene is TRBJ2-7, the V gene TRBV9, with 7 bases matching TRBD1. The junction had 16 bases not matched to a gene; V was cut back by 4 bases and J by 6 bases. The CDR3 is 16 residues long. Germline V lookup: CDR1 SGDLS, CDR2 YYNGEE. The CDR3 region has the DNA TGTGCCAGCAGCAAACATGAGACAGGGTACCTTGGCGAGCAGTACTTC. Its translation: CASSKHETGYLGEQYF.

The chain joins TRBV7-2 to TRBJ2-3; D not resolved. This CDR3 has 13 amino acids. V was shortened by 1 base and J by 10 bases, with 12 bases between the two germline ends. The germline V gene encodes CDR1 SGHTA and CDR2 FQGNSA. CDR3 sequence (DNA): TGTGCCAGCAGCTTAGTTGGGTCTAGAGCGCAGTATTTT. It codes for CASSLVGSRAQYF.

This clone was observed once. The rearrangement links TRBV9 to TRBJ1-2; TRBD1 might be the D (5 bases). Between the trimmed V and J ends, which lost 5 bases and 8 bases, there was a span of 13 bases. The CDR3 is 12 residues long. Germline lookup yields CDR1 SGDLS and CDR2 YYNGEE. The CDR3 reads CASRQGVGGYTF. The CDR3, as DNA: TGTGCCAGCAGGCAGGGTGTGGGCGGCTACACCTTC.

This chain uses TRBV6-1 with TRBJ1-6, with D possibly TRBD1 on 5 matching bases. This CDR3 contains 15 residues. Per the germline V gene, CDR1 is MNHNS and CDR2 is SASEGT. Trimming stripped 1 base from V and 8 bases from J, with 12 bases between. The CDR3 bases are TGTGCCAGCAGTGAAGGGGGCAGGGCTTATTCACCCCTCCACTTT. It encodes CASSEGGRAYSPLHF.

The chain is built from TRBV4-3 and TRBJ2-2; D is ambiguous. Per germline, CDR1 LGHNA and CDR2 YSLEER. Trimming took off 2 bases at V and 5 bases at J, with 9 bases between the two ends. The CDR3 has 14 residues. The CDR3 loop is CASSQSQKTGELFF. The CDR3 region has the DNA TGCGCCAGCAGCCAATCTCAGAAAACCGGGGAGCTGTTTTTT.

This clone was recorded only once. Written as DNA, the CDR3 is TGCGCCAGCAGCCAAGAGGTGGACAGGGGTGGCACTGAAGCTTTCTTT. Encoded protein: CASSQEVDRGGTEAFF. The chain couples TRBV4-3 to TRBJ1-1; 9 nucleotides align to TRBD1. V lost 0 bases to trimming and J lost 4 bases; unmatched junction nucleotides: 6. Germline CDR1 and CDR2: LGHNA and YSLEER. This CDR3 has 16 residues.

This chain uses TRBV7-2 with TRBJ1-2; TRBD1 agrees at 7 bases. CDR1 is SGHTA, CDR2 FQGNSA, per germline. V shed 7 bases, J shed 3 bases, and the junction held 5 bases outside the gene matches. CDR3 size: 13 residues. DNA for the CDR3: TGTGCCAGCACAAGGGGGCTCGACTATGGCTACACCTTC. Translation: CASTRGLDYGYTF.

The chain employs TRBV6-1 and TRBJ1-5; 7 bases are shared with TRBD1. Germline V gene sequence: CDR1 MNHNS, CDR2 SASEGT. Trimming took 2 bases from V and 0 from J; bases not matched to a gene: 4. This CDR3 region has 16 residues. The CDR3 region is CASSELQGISNQPQHF. Written as DNA, the CDR3 is TGTGCCAGCAGTGAACTACAGGGGATTAGCAATCAGCCCCAGCATTTT.

The chain joins TRBV5-1 to TRBJ1-6; 10 bases match TRBD1. CDR1 and CDR2 (germline): SGHRS, YFSETQ. The CDR3 is made up of 15 amino acids. Losses at the gene ends were 4 bases for V and 7 bases for J; bases not matched to a gene: 5. CDR3: CASSAGTGANSPLHF. The CDR3 nucleotides are TGCGCCAGCAGCGCCGGGACAGGGGCCAATTCACCCCTCCACTTT.

This clone was seen just once. The rearrangement links TRBV30 to TRBJ2-5, with 8 bases identical to TRBD2. The CDR3 length is 15 residues. The trim removed 0 bases at V and 0 bases at J, leaving 3 bases unmatched. The germline CDR1 and CDR2 sequences are GTSNPN and SVGIG (reference sequence). CDR3 loop: CAWSVGGGNQETQYF. CDR3 bases: TGTGCCTGGAGTGTAGGCGGGGGGAACCAAGAGACCCAGTACTTC.

The V call is TRBV3-1 (or the pseudogene TRBV3-2), the J call TRBJ2-1; 8 nucleotides align to TRBD2. The junction had 15 bases not matched to a gene; V was cut back by 4 bases and J by 7 bases. The CDR3 length is 17 residues. Germline V gene sequence: CDR1 LGHDT, CDR2 YNNKEL (reference sequence). The CDR3 DNA follows: TGTGCCAGCAGCCCCGCCCGGGCGGGGGGACCCCAAAATGAGCAGTTCTTC. Protein product: CASSPARAGGPQNEQFF.